The 25 T cell receptor beta chains listed next were all sequenced from one sample in a study of T cell responses to AZD1222 COVID-19 vaccine. Method: immunoSEQ multiplex PCR; TCRdb's copy keeps in-frame clones and lacks some. The table records about 94,000 clones, around 87% of them present only once. The sequencing used peripheral blood, collected 28 days after the second AZD1222 dose. These receptors originate from an adult who received the AZD1222 COVID-19 vaccine.

The V call is TRBV11-2, the J call TRBJ1-6; 10 positions agree with TRBD1. Germline CDR1 is SGHAT and CDR2 is FQNNGV. The CDR3 is 16 amino acids. The J segment lost 9 bases and the V segment lost 4 bases, leaving 9 bases of the junction unmatched. CDR3 sequence reads: CASSYRPGTGASPLHF. CDR3 DNA sequence: TGTGCCAGCAGCTACCGTCCCGGGACAGGGGCTTCACCCCTCCACTTT.

The J gene is TRBJ2-1, the V gene TRBV6-5; D is perhaps TRBD2 (7 bases). The germline V and J ends were trimmed by 2 bases and 6 bases, with 14 bases remaining between them. The germline CDR1 and CDR2 sequences are MNHEY and SVGAGI. CDR3 length: 15 amino acids. CDR3 DNA sequence: TGTGCCAGCAGTTACGGGGGGGCCGGGACCAATGAGCAGTTCTTC. Translating gives CASSYGGAGTNEQFF.

This clone was counted a few times. V usage is TRBV27 and J usage is TRBJ2-7; 7 bases fit TRBD2. This CDR3 has 17 residues. Per the germline V gene, CDR1 is MNHEY and CDR2 is SMNVEV (reference sequence). Losses at the gene ends were 2 bases for V and 3 bases for J; bases not matched to a gene: 13. CDR3 nucleotide sequence: TGTGCCAGCAGTTTAAGATTACGAGCGGGACGAAGCTACGAGCAGTACTTC. Translated: CASSLRLRAGRSYEQYF.

The chain employs TRBV7-6 and TRBJ1-4, with unresolved D. CDR3 length: 15 residues. Between the trimmed V and J ends, which lost 1 base and 0 bases, there was a span of 6 bases. CDR1 is SGHVS, CDR2 FNYEAQ, per germline. The CDR3 coding sequence is TGTGCCAGCAGCTTAGAGTCCTCAACTAATGAAAAACTGTTTTTT. Protein product: CASSLESSTNEKLFF.

The rearrangement uses TRBV29-1 and TRBJ1-4, with 7 bases identical to TRBD1. Unmatched junction bases numbered 12, after V lost 8 bases and J lost 0 bases. CDR1 and CDR2 from the germline V gene are SQVTM and ANQGSEA. The CDR3 totals 16 residues. CDR3 in DNA: TGCAGCATCCGTGGGACAGATCTTGCAACTAATGAAAAACTGTTTTTT. It specifies CSIRGTDLATNEKLFF.

This sequence joins TRBV5-1 and TRBJ2-1, with D tentatively TRBD2 (5 bases). The CDR3 runs to 16 residues. CDR1 is SGHRS, CDR2 YFSETQ, per germline. Trimming left V 4 bases short and J 0 bases short, with 14 bases between. The chain's CDR3 is CASSPEAHSSYNEQFF. The DNA of the CDR3 is TGCGCCAGCAGCCCGGAGGCCCATAGCTCCTACAATGAGCAGTTCTTC.

This clone has only one observation. The chain joins TRBV9 to TRBJ1-1, with D perhaps matching TRBD1 (6 bases). This CDR3 region has 15 residues. The V end lost 2 bases, the J end lost 4 bases, and 15 bases lay between the germline ends. Looked up from germline, CDR1 is SGDLS and CDR2 is YYNGEE. The CDR3 spells CASSVSGGLGTEAFF. The CDR3 DNA reads TGTGCCAGCAGCGTTAGTGGGGGGCTGGGCACTGAAGCTTTCTTT. Combining the CDR3 with reference TRBV9 and TRBJ1-1 gives the whole variable domain DSGVTQTPKHLITATGQRVTLRCSPRSGDLSVYWYQQSLDQGLQFLIQYYNGEERAKGNILERFSAQQFPDLHSELNLSSLELGDSALYFCASSVSGGLGTEAFFGQGTRLTVV.

This clone has a single count. This chain connects TRBV7-2 to TRBJ1-3; D not certain. V was cut by 0 bases and J by 1 base, with 7 bases left in between. CDR3 length: 15 amino acids. Germline lookup yields CDR1 SGHTA and CDR2 FQGNSA. CDR3 coding DNA: TGTGCCAGCAGCTTAGCCTGGGGATCTGGAAACACCATATATTTT. As protein: CASSLAWGSGNTIYF.

The chain has TRBV25-1 and TRBJ2-7; D might be TRBD1 (5 bases). CDR1 is MGHDK, CDR2 SYGVNS, per germline. This CDR3 region has 12 residues. Trimming took off 5 bases at V and 7 bases at J, with 12 bases between the two ends. For the CDR3, the DNA is TGTGCCAGCAGTCTCTCTAGGGGTGAGCAGTACTTC. Its protein product is CASSLSRGEQYF.

In this sample, this clone turned up once. The gene calls are TRBV27 and TRBJ1-4, with a weak D call TRBD1 (5 bases). V lost 2 bases and J 8 bases, leaving 12 bases between the germline ends. The CDR3 sequence is 14 residues long. In germline, CDR1 is MNHEY, CDR2 SMNVEV (reference sequence). The CDR3 coding sequence is TGTGCCAGCAGTTTAGGGGGTTCCCGGGAAAAACTGTTTTTT. It yields the protein CASSLGGSREKLFF.

This clone has more than one count but fewer than ten. This chain links TRBV30 with TRBJ2-1; D tentatively fits TRBD1 or TRBD2 (5 bases each). Between the trimmed V and J ends, which lost 1 base and 4 bases, there was a span of 14 bases. The CDR3 runs 15 residues. Germline values: CDR1 GTSNPN, CDR2 SVGIG (reference sequence). CDR3 residues: CAWSAGFGGYNEQFF. The CDR3 DNA reads as TGTGCCTGGAGTGCTGGTTTTGGGGGATACAATGAGCAGTTCTTC.

The chain links TRBV28 to TRBJ2-5, with 9 bases fitting TRBD2. V was pared by 6 bases and J by 5 bases, with 4 bases of the junction left unmatched. CDR1 and CDR2 from the germline V gene are MDHEN and SYDVKM. The CDR3 is 13 amino acids. The CDR3, as DNA: TGTGCCAGCAGGTCTAGCGGGAAGGAGACCCAGTACTTC. Protein: CASRSSGKETQYF.

The CDR3 sequence: CASSLKWGQGNQPQHF. The CDR3 region has the DNA TGTGCCAGCAGTTTAAAGTGGGGACAGGGCAATCAGCCCCAGCATTTT. V gene TRBV27 combines with J gene TRBJ1-5; 8 positions agree with TRBD1. The germline gives CDR1 MNHEY, CDR2 SMNVEV (reference sequence). The CDR3 has 16 amino acids. Trimming at V came to 2 bases and at J to 2 bases, leaving 5 bases not matched to a gene.

There are a few counts of this clone. The CDR3 spells CASSEGPYGGQLINYGYTF. The CDR3 coding sequence is TGTGCCAGCAGTGAGGGCCCTTACGGGGGTCAGCTAATTAACTATGGCTACACCTTC. The genes are TRBV6-1 and TRBJ1-2; a weak D match, TRBD1 (5 bases). CDR3 length: 19 residues. Germline V gene data show CDR1 as MNHNS and CDR2 as SASEGT. V gave up 3 bases and J gave up 1 base, with 24 bases separating them.

The V gene is TRBV9, the J gene TRBJ1-2; perhaps TRBD1 as D (5 bases). The ends were cut back, 0 bases at V and 7 bases at J, with 19 bases in the middle. CDR1 SGDLS and CDR2 YYNGEE come from the germline V gene. This CDR3 has 16 residues. The CDR3 bases are TGTGCCAGCAGCGTAGATCCCCACAGGTCTGGTTCTGGCTACACCTTC. It encodes CASSVDPHRSGSGYTF.

The chain employs TRBV30 and TRBJ1-6, with 8 nucleotides matching TRBD1. Germline values: CDR1 GTSNPN, CDR2 SVGIG (reference sequence). This CDR3 has 15 amino acids. Trimming at V came to 1 base and at J to 9 bases, leaving 8 bases not matched to a gene. In DNA, the CDR3 is TGTGCCTGGAGTGGGGAGGCAGGGGGCTTTTCACCCCTCCACTTT. Translated, it gives CAWSGEAGGFSPLHF.

The count of this clone is one. V is TRBV30 and J is TRBJ1-1; D not resolved. The germline CDR1 and CDR2 sequences are GTSNPN and SVGIG (reference sequence). This CDR3 has 13 residues. Trimming took 4 bases from V and 0 from J, leaving 9 bases between them. DNA for the CDR3: TGTGCCTGGACGCTCATATTGAACACTGAAGCTTTCTTT. Translating gives CAWTLILNTEAFF.

CDR3 bases: TGTGCCATCAGTGCTTCACAAGACACTGAAGCTTTCTTT. Residues: CAISASQDTEAFF. This chain joins TRBV10-3 and TRBJ1-1; D not resolved. This CDR3 comprises 13 residues. Germline values: CDR1 ENHRY, CDR2 SYGVKD. V was pared by 4 bases and J by 3 bases, with 9 bases between.

V usage is TRBV7-8 and J usage is TRBJ1-1, with unresolved D. Germline CDR1 SGHVS, CDR2 FQNEAQ. The V end lost 5 bases, the J end lost 3 bases, and 10 bases lay between the germline ends. The CDR3 loop spans 13 amino acids. The CDR3: CASSPFGDTEAFF. In DNA form, the CDR3 reads TGTGCCAGCAGCCCCTTCGGGGACACTGAAGCTTTCTTT.

V usage is TRBV6-2 or TRBV6-3 and J usage is TRBJ2-1, with D perhaps matching TRBD2 (6 bases). Germline values: CDR1 MNHEY, CDR2 SVGEGT. Trimming took 5 bases from V and 0 from J, leaving 14 bases between them. This CDR3 is 16 amino acids long. The DNA for the CDR3 is TGTGCCAGCAGTCGCTGGGGGGAACTCTCCTACAATGAGCAGTTCTTC. It yields the protein CASSRWGELSYNEQFF.

The J gene is TRBJ2-5, the V gene TRBV5-8; 7 bases line up with TRBD1. Looked up from germline, CDR1 is SGHTS and CDR2 is YDEGEE. The CDR3 sequence is 14 residues long. The ends lost 6 bases at V and 5 bases at J; junction bases unmatched: 10. CDR3 region: CASTPPTGWETQYF. CDR3 nucleotides: TGTGCCAGCACCCCTCCGACAGGGTGGGAGACCCAGTACTTC.

This rearrangement joins TRBV18 to TRBJ1-2; maybe TRBD1 (5 bases). V lost 6 bases to trimming and J lost 9 bases, with 23 bases between them. The germline V gene has CDR1 KGHSH and CDR2 LQKENI. The CDR3 contains 15 residues. The CDR3 coding sequence is TGTGCCAGCTCGCCGCGTCCGGAGACAGAGCATAGCTACACCTTC. This encodes CASSPRPETEHSYTF.

In this sample, this clone turned up a few times. The chain carries TRBV30 and TRBJ2-7, with TRBD1 matching over 10 bases. Trimming took 0 bases from V and 3 from J; bases not matched to a gene: 2. This CDR3 has 14 amino acids. Germline V CDR1 and CDR2: GTSNPN, SVGIG (reference sequence). The CDR3 sequence is CAWSVGTGDYEQYF. The CDR3 DNA is TGTGCCTGGAGTGTAGGGACAGGGGACTACGAGCAGTACTTC.

The chain combines TRBV28 with TRBJ1-3; a weak D match, TRBD1 (5 bases). CDR1 is MDHEN and CDR2 is SYDVKM in the germline V gene. The CDR3 covers 15 residues. V shed 3 bases and J shed 0 bases, with 9 bases lying between them. CDR3 DNA: TGTGCCAGCAGTTTGCGGGGCCTCTCTGGAAACACCATATATTTT. It yields the protein CASSLRGLSGNTIYF.

The V gene is TRBV5-1, the J gene TRBJ1-2; D call uncertain. The CDR3 has 15 amino acids. Trimming took off 4 bases at V and 2 bases at J, with 15 bases between the two ends. In germline, CDR1 is SGHRS, CDR2 YFSETQ. The CDR3 spells CASSPNSDDNYGYTF. The CDR3 nucleotides are TGCGCCAGCAGCCCAAATTCGGACGACAACTATGGCTACACCTTC.